This T cell receptor beta chain was identified in a study of T cell responses to AZD1222 COVID-19 vaccine. Turning to the study itself: Pooling covered second doses at about 4 or about 12 weeks.

Sequenced by immunoSEQ multiplex PCR; TCRdb stores in-frame clones only, minus some. The sample has 80,000 to 95,000 clones, around 92% seen once. Study-level points and caveats: Two doses of AZD1222 preceded a rise in Spike-specific TCR breadth and depth. Repertoire collection took place solely once the T cell response had peaked. Within unmutated variant regions lay the reported targets of nearly half of spike-specific TCRs.

In regard to this clone: Its antigen is as yet unknown.

This CDR3 is 14 amino acids long. Germline-derived CDR1 and CDR2 are SGHDN and FVKESK. Trimming at V came to 0 bases and at J to 10 bases, leaving 4 bases not matched to a gene. The input for sequencing was peripheral blood, taken on day 0 of AZD1222 vaccination. This chain uses TRBV14 with TRBJ2-1; TRBD2 aligns across 9 bases. The receptor was isolated from an adult in good health. CDR3 loop: CASSQDRLAGEQFF. CDR3 sequence (DNA): TGTGCCAGCAGCCAAGATCGGCTAGCGGGAGAGCAGTTCTTC. Full variable domain (remainder filled in from reference TRBV14 and TRBJ2-1): EAGVTQFPSHSVIEKGQTVTLRCDPISGHDNLYWYRRVMGKEIKFLLHFVKESKQDESGMPNNRFLAERTGGTYSTLKVQPAELEDSGVYFCASSQDRLAGEQFFGPGTRLTVL.